The source of this T cell receptor beta chain is a study of blood T cells in healthy people across ages. Using a J-beta primer mix together with a sample-barcoded 5' primer, a second PCR was run for about 7 to 12 cycles. TCRdb redid the calling of the 5' RACE reads with MiXCR, one entry per CDR3 protein. The data hold a few hundred thousand distinct CDR3 sequences, with roughly a quarter observed a single time. This CDR3 region has 18 residues. Trimming at V came to 4 bases and at J to 5 bases, leaving 16 bases not matched to a gene. CDR1 and CDR2 (germline): SGDLS, YYNGEE. These data were also filed under a second study, of T cells of mothers and their children.

The receptor comes from a boy aged 2 to 10 in good health. The genes are TRBV9 and TRBJ2-3; 10 nucleotides agree with TRBD2. The sample consisted of blood. Here the CDR3 DNA reads TGTGCCAGCAGCACTACCAGAACTAGCGGGGCCGTGGGAGATACGCAGTATTTT. Translating it yields CASSTTRTSGAVGDTQYF.